This T cell receptor (beta chain) appears in the sequencing data of a study of cytotoxic CD8 clonotypes in ibrutinib-treated CLL. General study points: Clonality increased with ibrutinib response but returned toward baseline at progression.

The count of this clone is one. The antigen is undetermined. Per germline, CDR1 SQVTM and CDR2 ANQGSEA. Losses at the gene ends were 6 bases for V and 0 bases for J; bases not matched to a gene: 1. The length of the CDR3 is 14 residues. Only in-frame clones appear in the TCRdb table, and some are missing; sequencing was by immunoSEQ multiplex PCR. The table shows about 120,000 clones, with 58% occurring only once. The clonotype was recovered from a human donor with chronic lymphocytic leukemia. The rearrangement uses TRBV29-1 and TRBJ2-2; 10 bases map to TRBD1. Sequenced material: PBMCs, taken after 24 months of ibrutinib treatment. CDR3 coding DNA: TGCAGCGTAGGACAGGGGGCGAACACCGGGGAGCTGTTTTTT. Its protein product is CSVGQGANTGELFF.